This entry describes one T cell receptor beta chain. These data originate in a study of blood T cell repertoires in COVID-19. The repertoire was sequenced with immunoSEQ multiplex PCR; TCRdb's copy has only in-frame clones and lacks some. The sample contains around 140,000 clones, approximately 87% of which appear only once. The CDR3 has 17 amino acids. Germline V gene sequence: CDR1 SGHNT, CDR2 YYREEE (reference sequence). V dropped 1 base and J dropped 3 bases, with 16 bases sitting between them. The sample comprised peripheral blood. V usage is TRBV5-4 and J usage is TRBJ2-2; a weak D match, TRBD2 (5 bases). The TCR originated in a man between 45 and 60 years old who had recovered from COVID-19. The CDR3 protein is CASSLSPGSVDTGELFF. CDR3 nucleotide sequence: TGTGCCAGCAGCTTGTCGCCGGGGTCGGTAGACACCGGGGAGCTGTTTTTT.